This T cell receptor beta chain is from a study of shared clonotypes between healthy human individuals. This table comes from immunoSEQ multiplex PCR, and its TCRdb copy is limited to in-frame clones, with some not included. Of a few million clones listed, just over 90% are singletons. With regard to this clone: This specimen includes other DNA sequences encoding the same CDR3.

The V end was cut by 3 bases, the J end by 1 base, with 10 bases between. CDR1 and CDR2 from the germline V gene are MNHEY and SVGAGI. The CDR3 is 14 residues long. This rearrangement joins TRBV6-5 to TRBJ2-7; unclear D gene. Sample: naive CD4+ T cells sorted from blood. Documented subset: CD45RA+ positively selected. The clonotype originates from a man younger than 30 in good health. CDR3 protein: CASSYSERSYEQYF. The CDR3 DNA reads as TGTGCCAGCAGTTATTCGGAACGGTCCTACGAGCAGTACTTC.